The present T cell receptor (beta chain) was sequenced within a study of blood T cell repertoires in COVID-19. In the study's own analysis: From reference gene primer amplification, estimates of nucleated cell counts were derived. Profiled with immunoSEQ multiplex PCR; TCRdb holds only in-frame clones, not every one. V and J calls and clone size come straight from that table; D and trimming were deduced from the DNA. The sample carries just over 650,000 clones, approximately 90% recorded once. The CDR3 contains 15 residues. Germline CDR1 reads MNHNS; CDR2 reads SASEGT. V dropped 2 bases and J dropped 0 bases, with 11 bases sitting between them.

This TCR came from a woman younger than 30 with acute or convalescent COVID-19. The genes are TRBV6-1 and TRBJ2-7; the D gene is possibly TRBD2 (6 bases). The sequencing input was peripheral blood. CDR3 in amino acids: CASSEKDGSSYEQYF. The CDR3 DNA reads as TGTGCCAGCAGTGAAAAAGACGGGAGCTCCTACGAGCAGTACTTC.